Shown below are 23 T cell receptor beta chains from a single sample sequenced in a study of T cells in Graves' hyperthyroidism and ophthalmopathy. There were TCR beta CDR3 regions amplified from RNA transcripts. HTBI primers drove first-round RT-PCR of the TCR CDR3. TCRdb called the multiplex PCR reads again in MiXCR, with one record for every CDR3 protein. The data show approximately 330,000 distinct CDR3 sequences, around a sixth seen once. Sequenced material: blood. Source of these receptors: a woman aged 50 to 60 with Graves' hyperthyroidism.

This chain uses TRBV6-2 or TRBV6-3 with TRBJ2-1, with a weak D call TRBD2 (6 bases). Trimming stripped 7 bases from V and 4 bases from J, with 14 bases between. Germline V gene data show CDR1 as MNHEY and CDR2 as SVGEGT. This CDR3 spans 14 amino acids. CDR3 DNA sequence: TGTGCCAGCACCCGGGACTCAAAATACAATGAGCAGTTCTTC. Translating it yields CASTRDSKYNEQFF.

This clonotype was observed at least ten times. In DNA, the CDR3 is TGTGCCAGCAGCTTAAGCACTAATGAAAAACTGTTTTTT. It codes for CASSLSTNEKLFF. The chain uses TRBV11-2 and TRBJ1-4; D uncertain. Germline CDR1 reads SGHAT; CDR2 reads FQNNGV. The CDR3 sequence is 13 residues long. The ends were cut back, 2 bases at V and 2 bases at J, with 3 bases in the middle.

The sample holds many counts of this clonotype. J is TRBJ2-5 and V is TRBV12-5, with D possibly matching TRBD1 (6 bases). The CDR3 totals 13 residues. Germline V lookup: CDR1 LGHNT, CDR2 FRNRAP. V was trimmed by 2 bases and J by 3 bases, leaving 7 bases between them. The CDR3 DNA follows: TGTGCTAGTGGTTTGCCAGGGGAAGAGACCCAGTACTTC. It encodes CASGLPGEETQYF.

This clonotype was observed at least ten times. The chain carries TRBV2 and TRBJ1-5, with a possible D match to TRBD1 (5 bases). This CDR3 region has 14 residues. The V gene's germline CDR1 is SNHLY and CDR2 FYNNEI. Trimming shortened V by 1 base and J by 5 bases, and 9 bases separated the two germline ends. The CDR3 here is CASSEDRTYQPQHF. CDR3 sequence (DNA): TGTGCCAGCAGTGAAGACAGGACCTATCAGCCCCAGCATTTT.

This clonotype was seen a few times. The J gene is TRBJ2-7, the V gene TRBV7-6; no reliable D call. Germline CDR1 and CDR2: SGHVS and FNYEAQ. V was shortened by 5 bases and J by 5 bases, with 13 bases between the two germline ends. The CDR3 has 13 amino acids. The CDR3 DNA sequence: TGTGCCAGCAGCCCTTCATTGATTGACGAGCAGTACTTC. Encoded protein: CASSPSLIDEQYF.

This clonotype was counted a few times. The V gene is TRBV5-5, the J gene TRBJ2-5; D is undetermined. CDR1 and CDR2 from the germline V gene are SGHKS and YYEKEE (reference sequence). CDR3 length equals 15 residues. Trimming took 4 bases from V and 4 from J, leaving 17 bases between them. The CDR3 DNA reads TGTGCCAGCAGCCAAGATGGCAGGTGGGGAGAGACCCAGTACTTC. The encoded protein is CASSQDGRWGETQYF.

This clonotype was seen many times. The J gene is TRBJ1-2, the V gene TRBV30, with a weak D call TRBD1 (6 bases). CDR3 size: 14 residues. V was clipped by 5 bases and J by 4 bases, with 17 bases between them. Germline CDR1 and CDR2: GTSNPN and SVGIG (reference sequence). Here the CDR3 reads CAWATGLSRYGYTF. CDR3 sequence (DNA): TGTGCCTGGGCGACAGGCCTGTCCCGCTATGGCTACACCTTC.

This clonotype has ten or more counts. The chain uses TRBV18 and TRBJ2-7; the D is unclear. The CDR3 is 13 amino acids. V lost 4 bases, J lost 1 base, and 8 bases lay in between. Germline V gene lookup returns CDR1 KGHSH and CDR2 LQKENI. CDR3 protein: CASSLTESYEQYV. CDR3 DNA sequence: TGTGCCAGCTCACTTACGGAGTCCTACGAGCAGTACGTC.

The rearrangement joins TRBV5-5 to TRBJ2-1; TRBD1 aligns across 11 bases. Losses at the gene ends were 0 bases for V and 9 bases for J; bases not matched to a gene: 8. The germline gives CDR1 SGHKS, CDR2 YYEKEE (reference sequence). CDR3 length: 16 residues. The CDR3 protein is CASSLGLGQGASEQFF. The DNA of the CDR3 is TGTGCCAGCAGCTTGGGCCTAGGACAGGGGGCAAGTGAGCAGTTCTTC.

Notes on this clonotype: Being one base from a much bigger clone, this may be a read error. This chain links TRBV13 with TRBJ2-3, with TRBD2 as a possible D gene (6 bases). The germline V gene has CDR1 PRHDT and CDR2 FYEKMQ (reference sequence). CDR3 size: 17 residues. V dropped 7 bases and J dropped 0 bases, with 20 bases sitting between them. In DNA, the CDR3 is TGTGCCAGCACCACTAACGGGAGTGTTGCTAGCACAGATACGCAGTATTTT. Translating it yields CASTTNGSVASTDTQYF.

This clonotype was seen many times. The genes are TRBV7-8 and TRBJ2-5, with D tentatively TRBD1 (5 bases). The CDR3 loop spans 11 amino acids. V shed 1 base and J shed 10 bases, with 7 bases lying between them. Germline values: CDR1 SGHVS, CDR2 FQNEAQ. The CDR3 loop is CASSLDQGQYF. The CDR3, as DNA: TGTGCCAGCAGCTTAGACCAGGGCCAGTACTTC.

This clonotype was found a few times. The rearrangement links TRBV20-1 to TRBJ1-5; maybe TRBD1 (5 bases). Trimming shortened V by 5 bases and J by 6 bases, and 23 bases separated the two germline ends. In germline, CDR1 is DFQATT, CDR2 SNEGSKA (reference sequence). This CDR3 comprises 16 residues. The CDR3 DNA sequence: TGCAGTGCTGGAGGCCTGGGGGATACAATCGGTCAGCCCCAGCATTTT. As protein: CSAGGLGDTIGQPQHF.

This clonotype was recorded a few times. CDR3 loop: CASSPRQGAGELFF. The CDR3 DNA follows: TGTGCCAGCTCACCACGACAGGGGGCAGGGGAGCTGTTTTTT. The chain joins TRBV18 to TRBJ2-2, with 10 bases fitting TRBD1. Germline CDR1 is KGHSH and CDR2 is LQKENI. The CDR3 covers 14 residues. Trimming cost V 1 base and J 8 bases; bases outside gene matches: 1.

The chain employs TRBV7-2 and TRBJ2-7, with TRBD1 matching over 7 bases. This CDR3 is built from 14 residues. The germline V gene encodes CDR1 SGHTA and CDR2 FQGNSA. V gave up 5 bases and J gave up 4 bases; unmatched junction bases: 8. The CDR3 reads CASSTNPGQYEQYF. The CDR3 bases are TGTGCCAGCAGCACCAACCCGGGACAGTACGAGCAGTACTTC.

This clonotype occurred many times. The chain uses TRBV2 and TRBJ2-1; TRBD2 matches 11 bases. V was clipped by 0 bases and J by 4 bases; unmatched bases: 8. The germline V gene has CDR1 SNHLY and CDR2 FYNNEI. The CDR3 covers 18 residues. In DNA form, the CDR3 reads TGTGCCAGCAGTGAAGCCACTAGCGGGAGAGTAGTTTACAATGAGCAGTTCTTC. This translates into CASSEATSGRVVYNEQFF.

The chain employs TRBV6-1 and TRBJ1-1; D unresolved. Trimming removed 6 bases at V and 6 bases at J, with 14 bases between. The V gene's germline CDR1 is MNHNS and CDR2 SASEGT. The CDR3 consists of 13 residues. CDR3 region: CASRVPGTAEAFF. The DNA of the CDR3 is TGTGCCAGCAGAGTACCGGGTACAGCTGAAGCTTTCTTT.

In DNA, the CDR3 is TGTGCCAGCTCACCAGACGACAGCCACGGCTACACCTTC. This encodes CASSPDDSHGYTF. The V call is TRBV18, the J call TRBJ1-2, with D possibly being TRBD1 (5 bases). Trimming cost V 2 bases and J 8 bases, with 12 bases left between them. This CDR3 has 13 amino acids. The germline CDR1 and CDR2 sequences are KGHSH and LQKENI.

The table lists this clonotype with many counts. The rearrangement joins TRBV27 to TRBJ2-3; 7 bases line up with TRBD2. Trimming at V came to 6 bases and at J to 4 bases, leaving 7 bases not matched to a gene. The CDR3 is 14 amino acids. Looked up from germline, CDR1 is MNHEY and CDR2 is SMNVEV (reference sequence). The CDR3 protein is CASSPGTTPDTQYF. CDR3 DNA sequence: TGTGCCAGCAGCCCTGGGACTACCCCAGATACGCAGTATTTT.

This clonotype has ten or more counts. The chain employs TRBV28 and TRBJ2-1; D gene unclear. V dropped 5 bases and J dropped 6 bases, with 14 bases sitting between them. CDR3 length: 14 amino acids. Germline CDR1 and CDR2: MDHEN and SYDVKM. This CDR3 reads CASSRGDLRNEQFF. CDR3 bases: TGTGCCAGCAGTCGCGGTGATCTTCGCAATGAGCAGTTCTTC.

This clonotype was recorded a few times. This chain links TRBV5-8 with TRBJ1-2, with 8 positions matching TRBD1. CDR3 length: 15 residues. V gave up 0 bases and J gave up 8 bases; unmatched junction bases: 9. CDR1 is SGHTS and CDR2 is YDEGEE in the germline V gene. The CDR3 loop is CASSLEPTGEVGYTF. The CDR3, as DNA: TGTGCCAGCAGCTTGGAGCCGACAGGGGAGGTCGGCTACACCTTC.

The chain is built from TRBV3-1 and TRBJ2-1; D ambiguous. CDR1 and CDR2 (germline): LGHDT, YNNKEL (reference sequence). V lost 3 bases and J lost 7, with 16 bases in between. The CDR3 extends over 15 amino acids. CDR3 bases: TGTGCCAGCAGCCAGAACGCCTTAGGAGTGAATGAGCAGTTCTTC. Protein product: CASSQNALGVNEQFF.

This clonotype was recorded many times. A read error may produce the germline difference seen at one junction end. The rearrangement joins TRBV27 to TRBJ2-7; 7 nucleotides match TRBD1. The CDR3 consists of 14 residues. The germline V gene encodes CDR1 MNHEY and CDR2 SMNVEV (reference sequence). The CDR3 loop reads CASSSQGGSFEQYF. In nucleotides, the CDR3 is TGTGCCAGCAGTTCCCAAGGGGGCTCCTTCGAGCAGTACTTC.

This clonotype was observed many times. The J gene is TRBJ2-7, the V gene TRBV20-1, with unresolved D. V was shortened by 0 bases and J by 0 bases, with 15 bases between the two germline ends. The CDR3 contains 16 residues. Per germline, CDR1 DFQATT and CDR2 SNEGSKA (reference sequence). The CDR3 DNA reads TGCAGTGCTAGAGATCTTCCAAACCGACCCTCCTACGAGCAGTACTTC. It codes for CSARDLPNRPSYEQYF.